The clone carrying this TCR beta chain was observed a single time. The antigen is unknown. The CDR3 is 13 residues long. V lost 6 bases to trimming and J lost 6 bases; unmatched junction nucleotides: 7. This sample is part of a study of T cell responses to AZD1222 COVID-19 vaccine. Study conclusions and caveats: Seropositive AZD1222 recipients at baseline numbered only five or six. The CD4 TCRs associated with vaccination extended across spike and predominated at 160-218 and 743-854. Mostly white British, mostly female donors; authors suggested clonal diversity may be underestimated.

Libraries were prepared by immunoSEQ multiplex PCR; TCRdb keeps only in-frame clonotypes and omits some of them. The sample lists some 200,000 clones, approximately 92% occurring once. The source is an adult in good health. Sequenced here: peripheral blood, sampled on day 0 of AZD1222 vaccination. The V gene is TRBV12-3 or TRBV12-4, the J gene TRBJ1-1; 7 bases are a match to TRBD1. CDR3 coding DNA: TGTGCCAGCAGGTCTACAGGGGTCTCTGAAGCTTTCTTT. It specifies CASRSTGVSEAFF.